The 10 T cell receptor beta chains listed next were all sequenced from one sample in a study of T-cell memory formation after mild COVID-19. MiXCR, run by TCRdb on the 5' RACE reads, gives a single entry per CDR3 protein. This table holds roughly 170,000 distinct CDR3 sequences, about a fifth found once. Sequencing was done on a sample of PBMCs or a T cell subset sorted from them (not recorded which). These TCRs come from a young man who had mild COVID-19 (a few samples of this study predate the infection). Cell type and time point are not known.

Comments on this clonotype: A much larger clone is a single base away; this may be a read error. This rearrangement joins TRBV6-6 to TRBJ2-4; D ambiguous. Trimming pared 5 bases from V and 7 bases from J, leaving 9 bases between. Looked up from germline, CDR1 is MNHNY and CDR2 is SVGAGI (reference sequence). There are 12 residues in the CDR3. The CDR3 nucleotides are TGTGCCAGCAGTCCGAGTTCGAACATTCAGTACTTC. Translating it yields CASSPSSNIQYF.

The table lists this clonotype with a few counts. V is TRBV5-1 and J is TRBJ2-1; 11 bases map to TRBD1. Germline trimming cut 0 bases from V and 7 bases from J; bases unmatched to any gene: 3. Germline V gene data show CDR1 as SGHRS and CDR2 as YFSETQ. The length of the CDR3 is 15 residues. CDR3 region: CASSLEGTGGNEQFF. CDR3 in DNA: TGCGCCAGCAGCTTGGAGGGGACAGGGGGGAATGAGCAGTTCTTC.

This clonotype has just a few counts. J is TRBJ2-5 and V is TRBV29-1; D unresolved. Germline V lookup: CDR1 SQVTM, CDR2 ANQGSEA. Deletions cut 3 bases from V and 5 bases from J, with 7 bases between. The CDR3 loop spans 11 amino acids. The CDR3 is CSVEAGETQYF. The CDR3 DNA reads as TGCAGCGTTGAGGCCGGGGAGACCCAGTACTTC.

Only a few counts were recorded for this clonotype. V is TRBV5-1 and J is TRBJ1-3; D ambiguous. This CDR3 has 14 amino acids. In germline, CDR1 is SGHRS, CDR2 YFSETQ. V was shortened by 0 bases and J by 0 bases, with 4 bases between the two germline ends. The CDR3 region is CASSLEFSGNTIYF. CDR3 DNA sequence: TGCGCCAGCAGCTTGGAATTCTCTGGAAACACCATATATTTT.

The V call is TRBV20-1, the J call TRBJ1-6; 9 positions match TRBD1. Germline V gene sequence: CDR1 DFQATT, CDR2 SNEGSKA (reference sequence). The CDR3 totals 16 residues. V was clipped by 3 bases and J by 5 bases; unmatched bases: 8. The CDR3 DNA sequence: TGCAGTGCTAGTCAACACCGGGACAGGGATAATTCACCCCTCCACTTT. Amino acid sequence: CSASQHRDRDNSPLHF.

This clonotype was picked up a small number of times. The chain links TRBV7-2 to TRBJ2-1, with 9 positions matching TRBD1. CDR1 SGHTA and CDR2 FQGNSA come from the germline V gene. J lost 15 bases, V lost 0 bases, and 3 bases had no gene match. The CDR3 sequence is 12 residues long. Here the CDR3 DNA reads TGTGCCAGCAGCTTAGCCGAGGACAGGGGGTTCTTC. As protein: CASSLAEDRGFF.

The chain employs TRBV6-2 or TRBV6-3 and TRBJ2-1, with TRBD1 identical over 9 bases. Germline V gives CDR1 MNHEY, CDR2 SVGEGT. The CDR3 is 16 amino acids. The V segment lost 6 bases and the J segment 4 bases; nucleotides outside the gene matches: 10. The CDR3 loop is CASSPDRQGGYNEQFF. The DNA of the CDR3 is TGTGCCAGCAGCCCCGATCGACAGGGGGGATACAATGAGCAGTTCTTC.

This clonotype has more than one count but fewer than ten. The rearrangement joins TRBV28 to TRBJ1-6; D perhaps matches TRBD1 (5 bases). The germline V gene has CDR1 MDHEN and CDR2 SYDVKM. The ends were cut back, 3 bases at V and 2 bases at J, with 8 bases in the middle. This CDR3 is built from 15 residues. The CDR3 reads CASSFGGTYNSPLHF. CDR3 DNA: TGTGCCAGCAGTTTTGGGGGAACCTATAATTCACCCCTCCACTTT.

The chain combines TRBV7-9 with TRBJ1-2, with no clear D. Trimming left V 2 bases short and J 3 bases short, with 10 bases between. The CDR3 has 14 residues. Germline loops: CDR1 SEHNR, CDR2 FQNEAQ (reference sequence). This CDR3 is CASSLLTTDYGYTF. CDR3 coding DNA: TGTGCCAGCAGCTTACTCACCACCGACTATGGCTACACCTTC.

The CDR3 region has the DNA TGTGCCAGCAGTGAGTGGGCGGGGGAATGGGTGAACACTGAAGCTTTCTTT. As protein: CASSEWAGEWVNTEAFF. The gene calls are TRBV2 and TRBJ1-1, with a weak D call TRBD1 (5 bases). With 3 bases removed from V and 0 bases from J, the gap between germline ends came to 17 bases. Germline V gene sequence: CDR1 SNHLY, CDR2 FYNNEI. This CDR3 contains 17 residues.